This T cell receptor beta chain was retrieved from a study of OX40 agonist ivuxolimab in advanced cancers. Germline lookup yields CDR1 LNHDA and CDR2 SQIVND (reference sequence). Trimming cost V 3 bases and J 7 bases; bases outside gene matches: 5. The CDR3 contains 13 residues. Study outcomes and limitations: At 0.1-3.0 mg/kg, partial responders had clonal expansion among the lowest observed.

Of note for this clone: The antigen is unknown.

Measured with immunoSEQ multiplex PCR; TCRdb has only the in-frame clones, and not every one. The sample includes approximately 70,000 clones, 82% of them seen just once. This TCR came from an adult with an advanced solid tumor such as melanoma, head and neck, liver or kidney cancer. Sequenced material: CD4+ or CD8+ T cells sorted from blood, taken in a trial of the OX40 agonist ivuxolimab. This sequence joins TRBV19 and TRBJ2-5; 7 nucleotides agree with TRBD2. The CDR3 region is CASSIGGEGTQYF. The CDR3 DNA is TGTGCCAGTAGTATTGGAGGGGAGGGGACCCAGTACTTC.